These 19 T cell receptor beta chains were sequenced from one sample in a study of blood T cell repertoires in COVID-19. Some clones are missing from TCRdb's copy, which holds only in-frame ones; the method was immunoSEQ multiplex PCR. The sample lists about 55,000 clones, roughly 82% seen once, with just under 25% in the top ten. Sequencing was carried out using peripheral blood. Receptors originate from an elderly woman with acute or convalescent COVID-19.

The rearrangement links TRBV27 to TRBJ2-3; D is undetermined. Trimming cost V 0 bases and J 2 bases, with 6 bases left between them. CDR1 is MNHEY, CDR2 SMNVEV, per germline (reference sequence). The CDR3 has 14 residues. In DNA, the CDR3 is TGTGCCAGCAGTTTATCTGTCCTCACAGATACGCAGTATTTT. Its translation is CASSLSVLTDTQYF.

This chain connects TRBV27 to TRBJ1-6; tentatively, D is TRBD1 (6 bases). This CDR3 is built from 15 residues. The germline CDR1 and CDR2 sequences are MNHEY and SMNVEV (reference sequence). Trimming took 3 bases from V and 7 from J, leaving 13 bases between them. The CDR3 DNA reads as TGTGCCAGCAGTTTCAGCAGGGGAGGGAATTCACCCCTCCACTTT. Translated: CASSFSRGGNSPLHF.

This chain links TRBV12-3 or TRBV12-4 with TRBJ1-4; D may be TRBD1 (5 bases). Deletions cut 4 bases from V and 8 bases from J, with 11 bases between. The CDR3 contains 13 residues. CDR3 sequence: CASSSPGGEKLFF. The CDR3 DNA reads TGTGCCAGCAGTTCTCCCGGGGGAGAAAAACTGTTTTTT.

This clone was counted a single time. V gene TRBV2 combines with J gene TRBJ1-1; TRBD1 agrees at 7 bases. The CDR3 has 15 residues. V was pared by 4 bases and J by 0 bases, with 5 bases of the junction left unmatched. CDR1 and CDR2 from the germline V gene are SNHLY and FYNNEI. CDR3 region: CASSADRIMNTEAFF. The CDR3 DNA follows: TGTGCCAGCAGTGCGGACAGGATCATGAACACTGAAGCTTTCTTT.

The J gene is TRBJ2-7, the V gene TRBV5-1; D not certain. With 2 bases removed from V and 4 bases from J, the gap between germline ends came to 4 bases. The CDR3 has 11 amino acids. In germline, CDR1 is SGHRS, CDR2 YFSETQ. The CDR3 DNA is TGCGCCAGCAGCTTACAGTACGAGCAGTACTTC. This gives the protein CASSLQYEQYF.

V and J are TRBV6-1 and TRBJ1-4; TRBD1 aligns across 7 bases. J was trimmed by 0 bases and V by 5 bases; bases with no gene match: 6. The CDR3 sequence is 16 residues long. Germline lookup yields CDR1 MNHNS and CDR2 SASEGT. The CDR3 DNA reads TGTGCCAGCAGTCAAGGACAGGTGACAACTAATGAAAAACTGTTTTTT. It codes for CASSQGQVTTNEKLFF.

The J gene is TRBJ1-1, the V gene TRBV12-3 or TRBV12-4; the D gene is possibly TRBD1 (6 bases). V was cut by 3 bases and J by 1 base, with 6 bases left in between. CDR3 length: 13 residues. In DNA, the CDR3 is TGTGCCAGCAGTTTGGGGGCGAACACTGAAGCTTTCTTT. Protein: CASSLGANTEAFF.

V usage is TRBV9 and J usage is TRBJ2-4; a possible D gene is TRBD2 (6 bases). CDR3 length equals 17 residues. The ends were cut back, 1 base at V and 0 bases at J, with 14 bases in the middle. CDR1 SGDLS and CDR2 YYNGEE come from the germline V gene. The CDR3 protein is CASSVKGGDLAKNIQYF. CDR3 in DNA: TGTGCCAGCAGCGTAAAGGGCGGGGACCTAGCCAAAAACATTCAGTACTTC.

The table lists this clone with a count of one. An end of the junction does not agree with germline; a read error may underlie this. V gene TRBV5-1 combines with J gene TRBJ2-2, with D possibly being TRBD1 (5 bases). Germline lookup yields CDR1 SGHRS and CDR2 YFSETQ. The CDR3 runs 14 residues. The chain's CDR3 is CVSSLQGAPGELFF. CDR3 DNA sequence: TGCGTCAGCAGCTTGCAAGGGGCCCCCGGGGAGCTGTTTTTT.

The chain uses TRBV30 and TRBJ2-5; TRBD2 aligns across 12 bases. This CDR3 spans 14 amino acids. CDR1 GTSNPN and CDR2 SVGIG come from the germline V gene (reference sequence). J lost 2 bases, V lost 6 bases, and 4 bases had no gene match. CDR3 protein: CACTSGGTQETQYF. The DNA for the CDR3 is TGTGCCTGTACTAGCGGGGGGACTCAAGAGACCCAGTACTTC.

The chain combines TRBV10-3 with TRBJ1-1; 7 bases are a match to TRBD1. The CDR3 spans 15 residues. The V segment lost 0 bases and the J segment 2 bases; nucleotides outside the gene matches: 3. The germline gives CDR1 ENHRY, CDR2 SYGVKD. CDR3 residues: CAISESRGRNTEAFF. As DNA, the CDR3 is TGTGCCATCAGTGAGTCTAGGGGGCGAAACACTGAAGCTTTCTTT.

The chain links TRBV6-6 to TRBJ2-1; the match to TRBD2 covers 11 bases. CDR3 length equals 16 residues. The V gene's germline CDR1 is MNHNY and CDR2 SVGAGI (reference sequence). Trimming took 5 bases from V and 8 from J; bases not matched to a gene: 11. The CDR3 region is CASSKGLAVKSYEQFF. The DNA of the CDR3 is TGTGCCAGCAGTAAGGGACTAGCGGTTAAATCCTATGAGCAGTTCTTC.

The V and J genes are TRBV3-1 (or the pseudogene TRBV3-2) and TRBJ1-1; D might be TRBD1 (5 bases). The CDR3 is 15 amino acids. Trimming removed 1 base from V and 5 bases from J, with 14 bases in between. Looked up from germline, CDR1 is LGHDT and CDR2 is YNNKEL (reference sequence). CDR3 residues: CASSQVKGRGTEAFF. In DNA, the CDR3 is TGTGCCAGCAGCCAAGTAAAGGGGAGGGGAACTGAAGCTTTCTTT.

This clone was observed a single time. This chain links TRBV6-6 with TRBJ1-5; 8 nucleotides align to TRBD1. The germline gives CDR1 MNHNY, CDR2 SVGAGI (reference sequence). The CDR3 is made up of 13 amino acids. The J segment lost 6 bases and the V segment lost 10 bases, leaving 8 bases of the junction unmatched. CDR3: CATQTGVGQPQHF. The DNA for the CDR3 is TGTGCCACCCAGACAGGGGTTGGTCAGCCCCAGCATTTT.

In this sample, this clone turned up many times. The chain links TRBV7-5 to TRBJ2-7; the DNA was not used to check the table's D call, TRBD2. TRBV7-5 is marked as a pseudogene. This CDR3 spans 17 amino acids. The CDR3 sequence is CARSLGAGGPKLHEQYV. The CDR3 DNA reads as TGTGCCAGAAGCTTAGGGGCGGGAGGGCCAAAGCTTCACGAGCAGTACGTC.

This clone appeared once. The V and J genes are TRBV6-4 and TRBJ1-1; D uncertain. Germline V gene sequence: CDR1 MRHNA, CDR2 SNTAGT. The CDR3 length is 14 residues. Between the trimmed V and J ends, which lost 5 bases and 1 base, there was a span of 11 bases. In DNA, the CDR3 is TGTGCCAGCAGTCCTTCTCCGGGGAACACTGAAGCTTTCTTT. Encoded protein: CASSPSPGNTEAFF.

This chain uses TRBV25-1 with TRBJ2-3, with D possibly being TRBD2 (5 bases). Per germline, CDR1 MGHDK and CDR2 SYGVNS. The CDR3 spans 16 residues. With 4 bases removed from V and 2 bases from J, the gap between germline ends came to 16 bases. The CDR3 sequence is CASSGWKRRNTDTQYF. In DNA form, the CDR3 reads TGTGCCAGCAGTGGTTGGAAACGGAGGAACACAGATACGCAGTATTTT.

This clone has just a few counts. The DNA of the CDR3 is TGTGCCAGCAGTCCCAACGGGGGGGACGGGGAGACCCAGTACTTC. Protein product: CASSPNGGDGETQYF. The V gene is TRBV2, the J gene TRBJ2-5, with 8 nucleotides matching TRBD2. This CDR3 comprises 15 residues. Germline CDR1 and CDR2: SNHLY and FYNNEI. V shed 5 bases and J 5 bases; nucleotides not matched to a gene: 10.

This chain connects TRBV27 to TRBJ1-6; unclear D gene. V was clipped by 6 bases and J by 9 bases, with 15 bases between them. The CDR3 has 14 amino acids. Germline V gene data show CDR1 as MNHEY and CDR2 as SMNVEV (reference sequence). The CDR3 protein is CASRSHSGGSPLHF. DNA of the CDR3: TGTGCCAGCAGATCCCACAGCGGCGGTTCACCCCTCCACTTT.